The 26 T cell receptor beta chains below come from one sample, sequenced in a study of OX40 agonist ivuxolimab in advanced cancers. Sequencing was performed with immunoSEQ multiplex PCR; in TCRdb, only in-frame clones are kept and a portion is missing. In the table there are about 110,000 clones, 91% of which are singletons. Sequenced here: CD4+ or CD8+ T cells sorted from blood, sampled in a trial of the OX40 agonist ivuxolimab. The receptors shown here come from an adult with an advanced solid tumor such as melanoma, head and neck, liver or kidney cancer.

The chain uses TRBV7-3 and TRBJ2-1, with 8 nucleotides matching TRBD2. Germline assignment: CDR1 SGHTA and CDR2 FQGTGA. CDR3 size: 17 residues. V dropped 5 bases and J dropped 4; count of bases not matched to a gene: 13. The CDR3 DNA follows: TGTGCCAGCAGCGCGGGCTTAGGGGCGGGAGGATACAATGAGCAGTTCTTC. This encodes CASSAGLGAGGYNEQFF.

The V call is TRBV6-5, the J call TRBJ2-7; TRBD2 aligns across 7 bases. V lost 0 bases and J lost 4; bases outside the gene matches: 3. The length of the CDR3 is 14 residues. CDR1 and CDR2 (germline): MNHEY, SVGAGI. Here the CDR3 DNA reads TGTGCCAGCAGTTACTCTGGCGGGAGTTACGAGCAGTACTTC. It specifies CASSYSGGSYEQYF.

The chain employs TRBV19 and TRBJ2-1, with TRBD2 matching 10 bases. CDR3 size: 15 residues. J was trimmed by 6 bases and V by 4 bases; bases with no gene match: 6. The germline CDR1 and CDR2 sequences are LNHDA and SQIVND (reference sequence). CDR3 amino acids: CASSTLAGVRNEQFF. CDR3 DNA sequence: TGTGCCAGTAGTACTCTAGCGGGGGTCCGCAATGAGCAGTTCTTC.

This sequence joins TRBV5-1 and TRBJ2-2; 7 bases map to TRBD1. Trimming at V came to 6 bases and at J to 1 base, leaving 9 bases not matched to a gene. The CDR3 consists of 16 residues. Germline-derived CDR1 and CDR2 are SGHRS and YFSETQ. CDR3 region: CASTRTDRVNTGELFF. The DNA of the CDR3 is TGCGCCAGCACGCGGACCGACAGGGTGAACACCGGGGAGCTGTTTTTT.

The J gene is TRBJ2-1, the V gene TRBV23-1; tentatively, D is TRBD1 or TRBD2 (6 bases each). TRBV23-1 is noted as an ORF with a role that remains uncertain. This CDR3 has 17 residues. V was cut by 5 bases and J by 6 bases, with 23 bases left in between. DNA for the CDR3: TGCGCCAGCAGTAACCCCCCACAGGGACGGGGGTCCAATGAGCAGTTCTTC. Translating it yields CASSNPPQGRGSNEQFF.

In this sample, this clone turned up once. The chain combines TRBV10-1 with TRBJ1-1, with TRBD1 matching 7 bases. CDR1 and CDR2 (germline): WNHNN, SYGVQD (reference sequence). Losses at the gene ends were 7 bases for V and 8 bases for J; bases not matched to a gene: 13. The CDR3 extends over 14 amino acids. This chain's CDR3 is CASTQGGTANEAFF. The CDR3 DNA follows: TGCGCCAGCACCCAAGGCGGGACAGCGAACGAAGCTTTCTTT.

This rearrangement joins TRBV18 to TRBJ2-7, with TRBD2 as a possible D gene (6 bases). The CDR3 extends over 16 amino acids. CDR1 is KGHSH and CDR2 is LQKENI in the germline V gene. V was shortened by 5 bases and J by 3 bases, with 20 bases between the two germline ends. The CDR3 DNA is TGTGCCAGCTCAGTCTGGGAGGCGCTCAACAGCTACGAGCAGTACTTC. It codes for CASSVWEALNSYEQYF.

The chain joins TRBV7-2 to TRBJ1-5; D not certain. Trimming stripped 1 base from V and 2 bases from J, with 6 bases between. The length of the CDR3 is 14 residues. Germline V gene sequence: CDR1 SGHTA, CDR2 FQGNSA. The CDR3 reads CASSLGGGNQPQHF. The CDR3 nucleotides read TGTGCCAGCAGCTTAGGGGGAGGCAATCAGCCCCAGCATTTT.

The chain couples TRBV6-5 to TRBJ1-1; D uncertain. The germline V and J ends were trimmed by 8 bases and 0 bases, with 10 bases remaining between them. This CDR3 comprises 13 residues. The germline V gene encodes CDR1 MNHEY and CDR2 SVGAGI. The CDR3, as DNA: TGTGCCAGCGCCACTAATTTGAACACTGAAGCTTTCTTT. Protein: CASATNLNTEAFF.

The rearrangement joins TRBV6-6 to TRBJ2-7, with 7 bases lining up with TRBD1. From germline, CDR1 is MNHNY and CDR2 SVGAGI (reference sequence). Germline trimming cut 5 bases from V and 3 bases from J; bases unmatched to any gene: 4. This CDR3 is 13 amino acids long. The CDR3 DNA reads TGTGCCAGCAGTCGGGACAGAAACTACGAGCAGTACTTC. This sequence encodes CASSRDRNYEQYF.

The gene calls are TRBV6-5 and TRBJ2-3; D might be TRBD1 (5 bases). The germline V gene encodes CDR1 MNHEY and CDR2 SVGAGI. V shed 4 bases and J shed 14 bases, with 19 bases lying between them. This CDR3 contains 13 residues. The CDR3 spells CASSSPADTQSYF. The CDR3 nucleotides read TGTGCCAGCAGTTCCCCGGCGGACACGCAGTCGTATTTT.

This sequence joins TRBV5-1 and TRBJ1-4, with no clear D. The CDR3 is 15 amino acids. Between the trimmed V and J ends, which lost 4 bases and 0 bases, there was a span of 10 bases. From germline, CDR1 is SGHRS and CDR2 YFSETQ. CDR3 nucleotide sequence: TGCGCCAGCAGCGCTCGGGGTTCAACTAATGAAAAACTGTTTTTT. Its translation: CASSARGSTNEKLFF. The variable domain in full, completed from reference TRBV5-1 and TRBJ1-4, reads KAGVTQTPRYLIKTRGQQVTLSCSPISGHRSVSWYQQTPGQGLQFLFEYFSETQRNKGNFPGRFSGRQFSNSRSEMNVSTLELGDSALYLCASSARGSTNEKLFFGSGTQLSVL.

This rearrangement joins TRBV5-6 to TRBJ2-7; D assignment may be TRBD1 or TRBD2 (5 bases each). Between the trimmed V and J ends, which lost 4 bases and 4 bases, there was a span of 18 bases. The CDR3 spans 15 residues. The germline CDR1 and CDR2 sequences are SGHDT and YYEEEE. The CDR3 nucleotides are TGTGCCAGCAGCCCCTGGGGCCTCTCGGGATACGAGCAGTACTTC. Translated: CASSPWGLSGYEQYF.

The chain joins TRBV9 to TRBJ1-1, with 7 bases lining up with TRBD1. Germline V CDR1 and CDR2: SGDLS, YYNGEE. V shed 3 bases and J 1 base; nucleotides not matched to a gene: 9. The CDR3 contains 16 residues. CDR3 amino acids: CASSARIDRANTEAFF. DNA of the CDR3: TGTGCCAGCAGCGCACGGATAGACAGGGCGAACACTGAAGCTTTCTTT.

The rearrangement joins TRBV2 to TRBJ2-1; D is tentatively TRBD1 or TRBD2 (6 bases each). The germline V gene has CDR1 SNHLY and CDR2 FYNNEI. Trimming took 7 bases from V and 11 from J, leaving 15 bases between them. The length of the CDR3 is 12 residues. The CDR3 region is CASTPQGGKQFF. CDR3 sequence (DNA): TGTGCCAGCACCCCACAGGGAGGTAAGCAGTTCTTC.

This sequence joins TRBV6-1 and TRBJ2-7; D possibly corresponds to TRBD1 (5 bases). The V and J ends lost 5 bases and 5 bases respectively, with 7 bases between them. The CDR3 is 11 residues long. Germline loops: CDR1 MNHNS, CDR2 SASEGT. CDR3 DNA: TGTGCCAGCAGTACAGGCCACGAGCAGTACTTC. The encoded protein is CASSTGHEQYF.

V gene TRBV19 combines with J gene TRBJ1-2; D is unresolved. This CDR3 spans 9 amino acids. The germline V and J ends were trimmed by 7 bases and 5 bases, with 2 bases remaining between them. From germline, CDR1 is LNHDA and CDR2 SQIVND (reference sequence). The CDR3 loop is CASIYGYTF. For the CDR3, the DNA is TGTGCCAGTATTTATGGCTACACCTTC.

The chain's CDR3 is CASSFQGDQPQHF. CDR3 in DNA: TGTGCCAGCAGTTTCCAGGGAGATCAGCCCCAGCATTTT. The chain couples TRBV27 to TRBJ1-5, with a weak D call TRBD1 (5 bases). The CDR3 contains 13 residues. From germline, CDR1 is MNHEY and CDR2 SMNVEV (reference sequence). Trimming removed 3 bases from V and 5 bases from J, with 8 bases in between.

Here the CDR3 DNA reads TGTGCCAGCAGCGTAGGGGGGGCTAGCAATCAGCCCCAGCATTTT. It specifies CASSVGGASNQPQHF. The chain employs TRBV9 and TRBJ1-5; the D gene is possibly TRBD1 (6 bases). CDR3 length: 15 residues. The V and J ends lost 0 bases and 0 bases respectively, with 7 bases between them. CDR1 is SGDLS and CDR2 is YYNGEE in the germline V gene.

The J gene is TRBJ2-7, the V gene TRBV11-3; TRBD2 aligns across 14 bases. V was pared by 1 base and J by 3 bases, with 2 bases of the junction left unmatched. The CDR3 has 16 residues. Germline V gene lookup returns CDR1 SGHNT and CDR2 YENEEA. CDR3 nucleotide sequence: TGTGCCAGCAGCTTAGCCGGGACTAGCGGGGGCTACGAGCAGTACTTC. Its protein product is CASSLAGTSGGYEQYF.

The chain employs TRBV7-9 and TRBJ2-5, with 8 positions matching TRBD1. CDR3 length: 14 residues. V dropped 4 bases and J dropped 5; count of bases not matched to a gene: 6. Germline lookup yields CDR1 SEHNR and CDR2 FQNEAQ (reference sequence). CDR3 amino acids: CASSSGQGGETQYF. Here the CDR3 DNA reads TGTGCCAGCAGCTCCGGACAGGGAGGTGAGACCCAGTACTTC.

This clone was counted once. The chain combines TRBV27 with TRBJ1-1; D is ambiguous. Trimming took 3 bases from V and 3 from J, leaving 8 bases between them. CDR3 length equals 13 residues. The V gene's germline CDR1 is MNHEY and CDR2 SMNVEV (reference sequence). The CDR3 here is CASSFGPHTEAFF. In DNA, the CDR3 is TGTGCCAGCAGTTTCGGCCCCCACACTGAAGCTTTCTTT.

The V call is TRBV6-6, the J call TRBJ1-2; perhaps TRBD1 as D (5 bases). Germline CDR1 is MNHNY and CDR2 is SVGAGI (reference sequence). The CDR3 totals 11 residues. With 10 bases removed from V and 8 bases from J, the gap between germline ends came to 14 bases. CDR3 bases: TGTGCCACTCTAGGGGAGGCCGGCTACACCTTC. Residues: CATLGEAGYTF.

This chain links TRBV11-2 with TRBJ2-5; D gene uncertain. From germline, CDR1 is SGHAT and CDR2 FQNNGV. Trimming removed 5 bases at V and 1 base at J, with 8 bases between. This CDR3 is 13 amino acids long. CDR3 coding DNA: TGTGCCAGCAGCAAAGGGTTCCAAGAGACCCAGTACTTC. Translating gives CASSKGFQETQYF.

The chain recombines TRBV15 with TRBJ1-5; the match to TRBD1 covers 8 bases. CDR3 size: 14 residues. Germline values: CDR1 LNHNV, CDR2 YYDKDF (reference sequence). The trim removed 6 bases at V and 7 bases at J, leaving 8 bases unmatched. Here the CDR3 DNA reads TGTGCCACCAGTACGGACAGGGTATGGCAGCCCCAGCATTTT. It codes for CATSTDRVWQPQHF.

The CDR3 DNA reads TGTGCCAGCAGCTTAGGGGCAGACAACTATGGCTACACCTTC. It translates to CASSLGADNYGYTF. This sequence joins TRBV7-8 and TRBJ1-2; D call uncertain. This CDR3 is built from 14 residues. Trimming took off 1 base at V and 2 bases at J, with 8 bases between the two ends. CDR1 is SGHVS and CDR2 is FQNEAQ in the germline V gene.